This T cell receptor (beta chain) was observed in a study of blood T cell repertoires in COVID-19. Study background: From T cells, B-cell-depleted T cells, or PBMCs came the material, which was cDNA or gDNA.

Sequencing was performed with immunoSEQ multiplex PCR; in TCRdb, only in-frame clones are kept and a portion is missing. Found here are tens of thousands of clones, around 90% of them singletons; the top ten hold 3% to 4%. Germline trimming cut 0 bases from V and 5 bases from J; bases unmatched to any gene: 2. The CDR3 has 16 amino acids. Germline assignment: CDR1 SGHTA and CDR2 FQGNSA. The chain combines TRBV7-2 with TRBJ1-6; 9 bases are a match to TRBD1. This receptor was identified in a woman in her seventies with acute or convalescent COVID-19. The sequenced sample was peripheral blood. CDR3 DNA: TGTGCCAGCAGCTTAGCGGGACAGGGTAATAATTCACCCCTCCACTTT. Translation: CASSLAGQGNNSPLHF.